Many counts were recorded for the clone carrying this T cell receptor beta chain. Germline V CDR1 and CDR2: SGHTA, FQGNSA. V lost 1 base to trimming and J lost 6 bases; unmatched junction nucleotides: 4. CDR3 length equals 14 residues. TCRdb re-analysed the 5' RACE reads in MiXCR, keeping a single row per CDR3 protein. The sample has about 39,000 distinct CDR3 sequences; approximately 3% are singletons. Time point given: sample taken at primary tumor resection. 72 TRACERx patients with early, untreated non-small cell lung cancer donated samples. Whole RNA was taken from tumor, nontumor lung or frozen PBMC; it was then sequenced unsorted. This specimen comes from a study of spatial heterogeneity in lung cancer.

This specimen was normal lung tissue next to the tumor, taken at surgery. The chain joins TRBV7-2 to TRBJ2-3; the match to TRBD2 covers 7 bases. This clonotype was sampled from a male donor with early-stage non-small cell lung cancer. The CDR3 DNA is TGTGCCAGCAGCTTAGAGGCGGGGGAGGATACGCAGTATTTT. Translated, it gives CASSLEAGEDTQYF.